Detailed here is one TCR beta chain. Its antigen is unknown. Unique molecular identifiers had been added to the TCR beta cDNA libraries. TCRdb reprocessed the PCR reads with MiXCR, giving one entry per CDR3 protein. This table has roughly 400,000 distinct CDR3 sequences, 39% appearing once. The data belong to a study of post-analysis software for immune sequencing data. The CDR3 totals 14 residues. Losses at the gene ends were 4 bases for V and 6 bases for J; bases not matched to a gene: 6. Per the germline V gene, CDR1 is ENHRY and CDR2 is SYGVKD. Study-level findings and limits: There were five or six TRBV segments more frequent in patients than controls, and TRBV5-6, TRBV5-1 and TRBV20-1 were among them.

Sequenced input: blood. The gene calls are TRBV10-3 and TRBJ2-7; 10 positions match TRBD1. The receptor was derived from a girl aged 2 to 10 with multiple sclerosis. DNA of the CDR3: TGTGCCATCAGTGCGAGGGACAGGGGAGGCGAGCAGTACTTC. Translated: CAISARDRGGEQYF.